Presented here are 2 T cell receptor beta chains from one specimen sequenced in a study of human CD8 memory T cell subsets (dated by TCRdb to 2018 to 2021). A Human TCR Profiling Kit was used to prepare UMI-labeled 5' RACE TCRbeta libraries. After the reads were reprocessed by TCRdb, one entry was made per CDR3 protein sequence, with no DNA. The table for this sample records roughly 10,000 distinct CDR3 sequences. Jointly, the top ten make up roughly 16% of the sample. Material for sequencing was CD8+ T cells from PBMCs. Receptor source: a human donor in good health.

The CDR3 protein is CASSLPTGTGSYEQYF. This chain joins TRBV12-3 or TRBV12-4 and TRBJ2-7; TCRdb's D call of TRBD1 is untestable without DNA. This CDR3 region has 16 residues.

The V call is TRBV5-1, the J call TRBJ2-5; TCRdb's D call, TRBD1, is unchecked because there is no DNA. Looked up from germline, CDR1 is SGHRS and CDR2 is YFSETQ. The CDR3 covers 16 residues. The CDR3 loop is CASSPRVGGQDRAQYF.